These 10 T cell receptor beta chains were all obtained from the same sample, sequenced in a study of T cell repertoires in cytomegalovirus infection. TCRdb ran MiXCR on the reads and lists one entry per CDR3 protein. The data hold about 180,000 distinct CDR3 sequences, with approximately 14% observed a single time. Specimen: PBMCs. These TCRs come from a human donor in good health (CMV status not recorded). Some clones in this sample may be carry-over from other donors' samples.

V gene TRBV10-3 combines with J gene TRBJ2-7; the D gene is possibly TRBD1 (6 bases). Germline assignment: CDR1 ENHRY and CDR2 SYGVKD. V was cut by 6 bases and J by 0 bases, with 12 bases left in between. There are 14 residues in the CDR3. CDR3 residues: CAIRATGFSYEQYF. CDR3 nucleotide sequence: TGTGCCATCAGGGCGACAGGTTTCTCCTACGAGCAGTACTTC.

This clonotype was seen many times. The chain is built from TRBV6-1 and TRBJ1-1, with D tentatively TRBD1 (6 bases). The germline V gene encodes CDR1 MNHNS and CDR2 SASEGT. This CDR3 spans 13 amino acids. DNA for the CDR3: TGTGCGTTTTCGGACAGTAAGAACACTGAAGCTTTCTTT. Protein product: CAFSDSKNTEAFF.

This clonotype has at least ten counts. This rearrangement joins TRBV28 to TRBJ2-3; 14 bases align to TRBD2. The CDR3 sequence is 19 residues long. Germline CDR1 and CDR2: MDHEN and SYDVKM. Trimming cost V 9 bases and J 2 bases; bases outside gene matches: 16. The CDR3 spells CASRFRYGLAGGPTDTQYF. The CDR3 DNA sequence: TGTGCCAGTAGATTCCGTTATGGACTAGCGGGAGGCCCCACAGATACGCAGTATTTT.

This clonotype was counted between two and nine times. This chain connects TRBV6-5 to TRBJ2-1, with a possible D match to TRBD2 (6 bases). The V end lost 2 bases, the J end lost 4 bases, and 15 bases lay between the germline ends. This CDR3 spans 16 amino acids. The germline gives CDR1 MNHEY, CDR2 SVGAGI. Here the CDR3 reads CASSYPLVAGYNEQFF. In nucleotides, the CDR3 is TGTGCCAGCAGTTACCCCCTGGTCGCGGGGTACAATGAGCAGTTCTTC.

The table lists this clonotype with many counts. The chain links TRBV7-9 to TRBJ2-1; TRBD1 might be the D (5 bases). Germline CDR1 reads SEHNR; CDR2 reads FQNEAQ (reference sequence). There are 14 residues in the CDR3. Trimming pared 2 bases from V and 7 bases from J, leaving 12 bases between. The CDR3 spells CASSLQGVGNEQFF. In DNA, the CDR3 is TGTGCCAGCAGCTTACAGGGCGTAGGTAATGAGCAGTTCTTC.

The CDR3 sequence: CSARGGSGGGYNEQFF. The CDR3 region has the DNA TGCAGTGCTAGAGGCGGTAGCGGGGGGGGATACAATGAGCAGTTCTTC. V is TRBV20-1 and J is TRBJ2-1, with 11 bases lining up with TRBD2. Germline CDR1 DFQATT, CDR2 SNEGSKA (reference sequence). The CDR3 is 16 amino acids. Trimming removed 1 base from V and 4 bases from J; junction bases left unmatched: 6.

There are many counts of this clonotype. The rearrangement links TRBV28 to TRBJ1-1, with D unclear. This CDR3 has 14 amino acids. Germline loops: CDR1 MDHEN, CDR2 SYDVKM. Deletions cut 6 bases from V and 0 bases from J, with 11 bases between. In nucleotides, the CDR3 is TGTGCCAGCAGCAAAAGGAGCATGAACACTGAAGCTTTCTTT. Protein product: CASSKRSMNTEAFF.

This clonotype has ten or more counts. The rearrangement links TRBV12-3 or TRBV12-4 to TRBJ1-1, with D hard to call. This CDR3 region has 14 residues. Trimming took off 3 bases at V and 1 base at J, with 9 bases between the two ends. As DNA, the CDR3 is TGTGCCAGCAGTTTTGTCCAGAAGAACACTGAAGCTTTCTTT. Residues: CASSFVQKNTEAFF.

V gene TRBV20-1 combines with J gene TRBJ2-2; 8 bases align to TRBD2. CDR1 and CDR2 (germline): DFQATT, SNEGSKA (reference sequence). V shed 0 bases, J shed 4 bases, and the junction held 13 bases outside the gene matches. The CDR3 has 18 amino acids. The CDR3 is CSARDTLNGGAVTGELFF. In DNA form, the CDR3 reads TGCAGTGCTAGAGATACCCTGAACGGGGGGGCGGTCACCGGGGAGCTGTTTTTT.

This clonotype was counted ten times or more. The chain carries TRBV4-1 and TRBJ1-3; D uncertain. This CDR3 spans 17 amino acids. Looked up from germline, CDR1 is MGHRA and CDR2 is YSYEKL. Trimming removed 2 bases at V and 0 bases at J, with 14 bases between. The chain's CDR3 is CASSQPPSGSSGNTIYF. In nucleotides, the CDR3 is TGCGCCAGCAGCCAACCCCCTTCCGGGAGCTCTGGAAACACCATATATTTT.